Listed here are 2 T cell receptor beta chains from one sample, sequenced in a study of blood T cell repertoires in COVID-19. Only in-frame clones appear in the TCRdb table, and some are missing; sequencing was by immunoSEQ multiplex PCR. The sample holds about 170,000 clones, about four fifths seen once. Sequencing was carried out using peripheral blood. These receptors all stem from a woman of 80 years or more with COVID-19, enrolled during active disease.

The V and J genes are TRBV7-9 and TRBJ2-3; D not resolved. This CDR3 contains 12 residues. V lost 6 bases and J lost 6, with 10 bases in between. CDR1 is SEHNR and CDR2 is FQNEAQ in the germline V gene (reference sequence). CDR3 in amino acids: CASRPTGDTQYF. The CDR3 DNA is TGTGCCAGCAGACCCACCGGTGATACGCAGTATTTT. The full variable domain, rest sourced from reference TRBV7-9 and TRBJ2-3, is DTGVSQNPRHKITKRGQNVTFRCDPISEHNRLYWYRQTLGQGPEFLTYFQNEAQLEKSRLLSDRFSAERPKGSFSTLEIQRTEQGDSAMYLCASRPTGDTQYFGPGTRLTVL.

J is TRBJ2-1 and V is TRBV14; perhaps TRBD1 as D (5 bases). The CDR3 runs to 15 residues. The V gene lost 0 bases and the J gene lost 2 bases, with 8 bases spanning the gap. The germline gives CDR1 SGHDN, CDR2 FVKESK. CDR3 region: CASSQEGRTYNEQFF. CDR3 nucleotides: TGTGCCAGCAGCCAAGAGGGGCGGACCTACAATGAGCAGTTCTTC.